This note documents a single TCR beta chain sequence. Its antigen is as yet unknown. These data originate in a study of shared clonotypes between healthy human individuals. Germline V gene data show CDR1 as SEHNR and CDR2 as FQNEAQ (reference sequence). The V and J ends lost 5 bases and 7 bases respectively, with 17 bases between them. The CDR3 length is 14 residues. Study-level findings and limits: Tissue TCR repertoires likely differ from these blood-only repertoires. Researchers found naive subsets generally carried larger estimated richness than memory subsets. Enrolling few donors narrowed the genetic and exposure-history diversity that was represented.

Adults of Caucasian background living in Nashville, Tennessee made up all donors. Using immunoSEQ multiplex PCR, the repertoire was profiled, and TCRdb retains in-frame clones only, with some absent. The profile shows around 2.3 million clones, roughly 95% of them singletons. The source of this sequence is a man between 18 and 29 years old in good health. Source material: naive CD4+ T cells sorted from blood. Subset denoted: CD45RA+ positively selected. This chain uses TRBV7-9 with TRBJ1-2; tentatively, D is TRBD1 (5 bases). The CDR3 reads CASSPGTSVGGYTF. The CDR3 DNA reads as TGTGCCAGCAGCCCCGGGACCTCGGTTGGTGGCTACACCTTC. The full variable domain, in which reference TRBV7-9 and TRBJ1-2 provide the parts outside the CDR3, is DTGVSQNPRHKITKRGQNVTFRCDPISEHNRLYWYRQTLGQGPEFLTYFQNEAQLEKSRLLSDRFSAERPKGSFSTLEIQRTEQGDSAMYLCASSPGTSVGGYTFGSGTRLTVV.